The 6 T cell receptor beta chains listed next were all sequenced from one sample in a study of beta chain features in type 1 diabetes. The sequenced template was cDNA made from the entire isolated RNA. Sequenced by immunoSEQ multiplex PCR; TCRdb stores in-frame clones only, minus some. This sample has about 350,000 clones, with about 18% found just once. The sample consisted of naive CD4+ T cells from blood. The receptors derive from a woman between 18 and 30 years old in good health.

The chain combines TRBV13 with TRBJ2-1; D gene unclear. The CDR3 sequence is 11 residues long. From germline, CDR1 is PRHDT and CDR2 FYEKMQ (reference sequence). The ends were cut back, 5 bases at V and 9 bases at J, with 8 bases in the middle. In DNA, the CDR3 is TGTGCCAGCAGCCTATATAGTGAGCAGTTCTTC. Amino acid sequence: CASSLYSEQFF. The full variable domain, its missing parts supplied by reference TRBV13 and TRBJ2-1, is AAGVIQSPRHLIKEKRETATLKCYPIPRHDTVYWYQQGPGQDPQFLISFYEKMQSDKGSIPDRFSAQQFSDYHSELNMSSLELGDSALYFCASSLYSEQFFGPGTRLTVL.

V usage is TRBV7-2 and J usage is TRBJ1-2, with 7 bases identical to TRBD1. The CDR3 is 15 amino acids. Germline lookup yields CDR1 SGHTA and CDR2 FQGNSA. The junction had 6 bases not matched to a gene; V was cut back by 1 base and J by 4 bases. The CDR3 DNA sequence: TGTGCCAGCAGCTTAGACAGGGGCGAATCCTATGGCTACACCTTC. Amino acid sequence: CASSLDRGESYGYTF.

The chain has TRBV4-1 and TRBJ1-2, with D possibly being TRBD1 (5 bases). Trimming cost V 4 bases and J 0 bases, with 9 bases left between them. CDR3 length equals 14 residues. Germline CDR1 and CDR2: MGHRA and YSYEKL. Here the CDR3 reads CASSPTTANYGYTF. The CDR3, as DNA: TGCGCCAGCAGCCCGACGACAGCTAACTATGGCTACACCTTC.

This clone was recorded a few times. The chain links TRBV30 to TRBJ2-1, with 8 nucleotides matching TRBD2. The germline gives CDR1 GTSNPN, CDR2 SVGIG (reference sequence). The CDR3 sequence is 14 residues long. J gave up 1 base and V 5 bases, and 4 bases lay outside the gene matches. DNA of the CDR3: TGTGCCTGGGGAGGCGGGGGGTCCTACAATGAGCAGTTCTTC. It yields the protein CAWGGGGSYNEQFF.

This clone was seen a handful of times. V usage is TRBV5-1 and J usage is TRBJ2-7; no firm D call. The CDR3 totals 13 residues. CDR1 SGHRS and CDR2 YFSETQ come from the germline V gene. V was cut by 2 bases and J by 3 bases, with 9 bases left in between. This CDR3 is CASSFPENYEQYF. The CDR3 region has the DNA TGCGCCAGCAGCTTCCCAGAAAACTACGAGCAGTACTTC.

This clone appeared a few times. Other DNA variants within this sample encode the same CDR3. The rearrangement joins TRBV18 to TRBJ2-7; D is unresolved. From germline, CDR1 is KGHSH and CDR2 LQKENI. The CDR3 has 14 residues. V was cut by 3 bases and J by 2 bases, with 11 bases left in between. The DNA of the CDR3 is TGTGCCAGCTCACCCGGCGGTGGCCCCTACGAGCAGTACTTC. As protein: CASSPGGGPYEQYF.